This entry lists 32 T cell receptor beta chains sequenced from one sample in a study of cytomegalovirus exposure and HLA in healthy donors. The PCR ran on 60 Vbeta and 13 Jbeta primers. TCRdb's table, derived via immunoSEQ multiplex PCR, lists solely in-frame clones and lacks some. The table records roughly 140,000 clones, about 82% of them present only once. The sequencing sample was made of PBMCs. The receptor source for this set is a male donor in good health and CMV-seronegative.

The chain employs TRBV7-6 and TRBJ2-7, with D possibly matching TRBD1 (5 bases). CDR3 length: 14 amino acids. Germline values: CDR1 SGHVS, CDR2 FNYEAQ. Trimming took 3 bases from V and 4 from J, leaving 13 bases between them. This CDR3 is CASSLQGLVYEQYF. CDR3 nucleotide sequence: TGTGCCAGCAGCTTGCAGGGTCTGGTTTACGAGCAGTACTTC.

This chain uses TRBV19 with TRBJ1-2; tentatively, D is TRBD1 (6 bases). Germline values: CDR1 LNHDA, CDR2 SQIVND (reference sequence). Trimming removed 1 base from V and 0 bases from J, with 15 bases in between. The CDR3 runs 17 residues. CDR3 in DNA: TGTGCCAGTAGTATAGGCACAGGGCGTAGTTCTAACTATGGCTACACCTTC. The encoded protein is CASSIGTGRSSNYGYTF.

The rearrangement links TRBV9 to TRBJ2-3; 7 bases are a match to TRBD1. This CDR3 has 15 amino acids. Trimming cost V 2 bases and J 2 bases; bases outside gene matches: 5. CDR1 and CDR2 from the germline V gene are SGDLS and YYNGEE. The CDR3 loop reads CASSVGQKYTDTQYF. The DNA of the CDR3 is TGTGCCAGCAGCGTGGGACAGAAATACACAGATACGCAGTATTTT. Using reference TRBV9 and TRBJ2-3 for the parts outside the CDR3, the full variable domain is DSGVTQTPKHLITATGQRVTLRCSPRSGDLSVYWYQQSLDQGLQFLIQYYNGEERAKGNILERFSAQQFPDLHSELNLSSLELGDSALYFCASSVGQKYTDTQYFGPGTRLTVL.

This chain joins TRBV28 and TRBJ1-2; D call uncertain. Germline loops: CDR1 MDHEN, CDR2 SYDVKM. The CDR3 sequence is 13 residues long. V shed 5 bases and J shed 5 bases, with 12 bases lying between them. The CDR3 DNA is TGTGCCAGCAGTATTAGCCCAACGTATGGCTACACCTTC. It translates to CASSISPTYGYTF.

The chain employs TRBV4-2 and TRBJ1-2, with D hard to call. The CDR3 is 16 amino acids. Per the germline V gene, CDR1 is LGHNA and CDR2 is YNFKEQ. Trimming shortened V by 0 bases and J by 1 base, and 12 bases separated the two germline ends. The CDR3 spells CASSQDRRSDNYGYTF. The CDR3 DNA is TGTGCCAGCAGCCAAGACCGACGGAGCGATAACTATGGCTACACCTTC.

The gene calls are TRBV2 and TRBJ1-5; D may be TRBD1 (6 bases). Trimming left V 6 bases short and J 1 base short, with 16 bases between. This CDR3 contains 16 residues. Germline CDR1 is SNHLY and CDR2 is FYNNEI. Written as DNA, the CDR3 is TGTGCCAGCAGCGAGGGGCCAGGGGTGAGCAATCAGCCCCAGCATTTT. It specifies CASSEGPGVSNQPQHF. Based on the CDR3 plus reference TRBV2 and TRBJ1-5, the full variable domain is EPEVTQTPSHQVTQMGQEVILRCVPISNHLYFYWYRQILGQKVEFLVSFYNNEISEKSEIFDDQFSVERPDGSNFTLKIRSTKLEDSAMYFCASSEGPGVSNQPQHFGDGTRLSIL.

The chain joins TRBV4-1 to TRBJ1-1; D is unclear. CDR1 is MGHRA and CDR2 is YSYEKL in the germline V gene. This CDR3 contains 15 residues. V lost 1 base and J lost 0, with 9 bases in between. Here the CDR3 reads CASSQVGLLNTEAFF. The DNA for the CDR3 is TGCGCCAGCAGCCAAGTCGGACTTCTGAACACTGAAGCTTTCTTT.

The rearrangement joins TRBV28 to TRBJ2-3, with 11 bases that match TRBD2. V lost 5 bases, J lost 4 bases, and 14 bases stayed unmatched. CDR1 MDHEN and CDR2 SYDVKM come from the germline V gene. This CDR3 has 18 amino acids. The CDR3 nucleotides are TGTGCCAGCAGTCAAATAACCATAGCGGGGGGGCCCCCAGATACGCAGTATTTT. This translates into CASSQITIAGGPPDTQYF.

DNA of the CDR3: TGTGCCAGCAGCGTAGAGTCAGGCTCCTACGAGCAGTACTTC. This sequence encodes CASSVESGSYEQYF. V and J are TRBV9 and TRBJ2-7; D is uncertain. The CDR3 extends over 14 amino acids. Germline lookup yields CDR1 SGDLS and CDR2 YYNGEE. Trimming pared 0 bases from V and 0 bases from J, leaving 7 bases between. The whole variable domain, remainder taken from reference TRBV9 and TRBJ2-7, is DSGVTQTPKHLITATGQRVTLRCSPRSGDLSVYWYQQSLDQGLQFLIQYYNGEERAKGNILERFSAQQFPDLHSELNLSSLELGDSALYFCASSVESGSYEQYFGPGTRLTVT.

The chain combines TRBV2 with TRBJ1-2; a weak D match, TRBD1 (6 bases). Looked up from germline, CDR1 is SNHLY and CDR2 is FYNNEI. This CDR3 is built from 13 residues. Trimming cost V 6 bases and J 5 bases, with 13 bases left between them. CDR3 in amino acids: CASSARQVYGYTF. CDR3 sequence (DNA): TGTGCCAGCAGCGCCCGACAGGTTTATGGCTACACCTTC. The whole variable domain, remainder taken from reference TRBV2 and TRBJ1-2, is EPEVTQTPSHQVTQMGQEVILRCVPISNHLYFYWYRQILGQKVEFLVSFYNNEISEKSEIFDDQFSVERPDGSNFTLKIRSTKLEDSAMYFCASSARQVYGYTFGSGTRLTVV.

In DNA form, the CDR3 reads TGTGCCAGCAGCCCGGTGGGTAGGGGCCAATCAAATGAGCAGTTCTTC. Its protein product is CASSPVGRGQSNEQFF. The chain carries TRBV9 and TRBJ2-1, with a possible D match to TRBD1 (5 bases). Germline CDR1 and CDR2: SGDLS and YYNGEE. V shed 4 bases and J shed 7 bases, with 21 bases lying between them. The CDR3 totals 16 residues.

V is TRBV25-1 and J is TRBJ2-1, with TRBD1 as a possible D gene (5 bases). The CDR3 loop spans 18 amino acids. V lost 2 bases to trimming and J lost 0 bases, with 17 bases between them. Germline loops: CDR1 MGHDK, CDR2 SYGVNS. The CDR3 reads CASSEESGATGSYNEQFF. The CDR3 DNA follows: TGTGCCAGCAGTGAAGAGAGTGGGGCTACGGGCTCCTACAATGAGCAGTTCTTC.

The chain combines TRBV7-2 with TRBJ1-3; 7 nucleotides line up with TRBD1. Looked up from germline, CDR1 is SGHTA and CDR2 is FQGNSA. Germline trimming cut 2 bases from V and 1 base from J; bases unmatched to any gene: 8. The length of the CDR3 is 17 residues. The CDR3 loop is CASSLKAGGYSGNTIYF. The DNA for the CDR3 is TGTGCCAGCAGCTTAAAGGCAGGGGGATATTCTGGAAACACCATATATTTT. Complete variable domain (other parts from reference TRBV7-2 and TRBJ1-3): GAGVSQSPSNKVTEKGKDVELRCDPISGHTALYWYRQSLGQGLEFLIYFQGNSAPDKSGLPSDRFSAERTGGSVSTLTIQRTQQEDSAVYLCASSLKAGGYSGNTIYFGEGSWLTVV.

CDR3 in amino acids: CASSPPGPSYEQYF. For the CDR3, the DNA is TGTGCCAGCAGTCCCCCGGGTCCCTCCTACGAGCAGTACTTC. The J gene is TRBJ2-7, the V gene TRBV27; D unclear. The CDR3 length is 14 residues. V was shortened by 5 bases and J by 0 bases, with 11 bases between the two germline ends. Germline CDR1 reads MNHEY; CDR2 reads SMNVEV (reference sequence).

V usage is TRBV7-9 and J usage is TRBJ2-7; 9 nucleotides agree with TRBD2. The V gene end was trimmed by 8 bases and the J gene end by 1 base; junction bases not matched to a gene: 9. CDR3 length: 15 amino acids. The germline V gene encodes CDR1 SEHNR and CDR2 FQNEAQ (reference sequence). CDR3 sequence (DNA): TGTGCCAGCTTAGGGCTAGCGGGGCCTTCCTACGAGCAGTACTTC. Translated, it gives CASLGLAGPSYEQYF. Filled out from reference TRBV7-9 and TRBJ2-7, the complete variable domain reads DTGVSQNPRHKITKRGQNVTFRCDPISEHNRLYWYRQTLGQGPEFLTYFQNEAQLEKSRLLSDRFSAERPKGSFSTLEIQRTEQGDSAMYLCASLGLAGPSYEQYFGPGTRLTVT.

This clone has just a few counts. V is TRBV4-2 and J is TRBJ1-2; 8 positions match TRBD1. Per the germline V gene, CDR1 is LGHNA and CDR2 is YNFKEQ. This CDR3 has 14 amino acids. J lost 2 bases, V lost 6 bases, and 5 bases had no gene match. CDR3 in DNA: TGTGCCAGCAGGATCGGACAGGGCAACTATGGCTACACCTTC. Residues: CASRIGQGNYGYTF.

The CDR3 sequence: CATSRVAGKETQYF. DNA for the CDR3: TGTGCCACCAGCAGAGTTGCAGGGAAAGAGACCCAGTACTTC. This rearrangement joins TRBV15 to TRBJ2-5, with TRBD1 as a possible D gene (5 bases). CDR1 LNHNV and CDR2 YYDKDF come from the germline V gene (reference sequence). The CDR3 is 14 residues long. Trimming stripped 1 base from V and 3 bases from J, with 9 bases between.

The V call is TRBV9, the J call TRBJ2-7; D is unclear. This CDR3 is 14 amino acids long. Deletions cut 0 bases from V and 3 bases from J, with 10 bases between. CDR1 is SGDLS, CDR2 YYNGEE, per germline. CDR3 loop: CASSVDGQNYEQYF. The CDR3 DNA sequence: TGTGCCAGCAGCGTAGATGGCCAAAACTACGAGCAGTACTTC.

The chain employs TRBV18 and TRBJ2-2; 8 positions agree with TRBD2. There are 19 residues in the CDR3. With 1 base clipped from V and 4 bases from J, the junction kept 14 bases outside the gene matches. Germline V gene sequence: CDR1 KGHSH, CDR2 LQKENI. The CDR3 protein is CASSPQRVAGSRGTGELFF. The CDR3 region has the DNA TGTGCCAGCTCACCACAGCGGGTAGCGGGATCTCGGGGCACCGGGGAGCTGTTTTTT.

The chain recombines TRBV12-5 with TRBJ1-4; 10 bases are a match to TRBD1. There are 14 residues in the CDR3. V lost 6 bases and J lost 6; bases outside the gene matches: 4. Germline V gives CDR1 LGHNT, CDR2 FRNRAP. CDR3 sequence (DNA): TGTGCTAGTGGCGCGGGACAGGGGTATGAAAAACTGTTTTTT. Its translation is CASGAGQGYEKLFF.

Here the CDR3 reads CAWRTQVNSPLHF. As DNA, the CDR3 is TGTGCCTGGAGAACCCAGGTGAATTCACCCCTCCACTTT. The chain uses TRBV30 and TRBJ1-6; no definite D call. V was trimmed by 3 bases and J by 7 bases, leaving 10 bases between them. The CDR3 sequence is 13 residues long. Germline V lookup: CDR1 GTSNPN, CDR2 SVGIG (reference sequence). The full variable domain, with the rest looked up from reference TRBV30 and TRBJ1-6, is SQTIHQWPATLVQPVGSPLSLECTVEGTSNPNLYWYRQAAGRGLQLLFYSVGIGQISSEVPQNLSASRPQDRQFILSSKKLLLSDSGFYLCAWRTQVNSPLHFGNGTRLTVT.

V usage is TRBV11-2 and J usage is TRBJ2-5; tentatively, D is TRBD1 (5 bases). This CDR3 contains 15 residues. Trimming cost V 2 bases and J 1 base, with 11 bases left between them. The germline V gene encodes CDR1 SGHAT and CDR2 FQNNGV. This chain's CDR3 is CASSLRQGFQETQYF. The CDR3 nucleotides read TGTGCCAGCAGCTTAAGGCAGGGATTCCAAGAGACCCAGTACTTC.

The chain joins TRBV5-1 to TRBJ2-5, with 13 bases matching TRBD2. The CDR3 covers 15 residues. The trim removed 3 bases at V and 3 bases at J, leaving 2 bases unmatched. Germline V gene sequence: CDR1 SGHRS, CDR2 YFSETQ. CDR3 protein: CASSYTSGGEETQYF. In DNA form, the CDR3 reads TGCGCCAGCAGCTATACTAGCGGGGGGGAAGAGACCCAGTACTTC.

V usage is TRBV20-1 and J usage is TRBJ2-1; D is possibly TRBD2 (6 bases). Germline CDR1 DFQATT, CDR2 SNEGSKA (reference sequence). The CDR3 sequence is 11 residues long. The CDR3 DNA follows: TGCAGACTAGCTTCCTACAATGAGCAGTTCTTC. This sequence encodes CRLASYNEQFF.

The V gene is TRBV4-2, the J gene TRBJ1-2, with 10 bases lining up with TRBD1. In germline, CDR1 is LGHNA, CDR2 YNFKEQ. V was clipped by 3 bases and J by 2 bases; unmatched bases: 6. This CDR3 has 16 residues. CDR3 DNA sequence: TGTGCCAGCAGCCAGGAAGGACAGGGGGTCAACTATGGCTACACCTTC. Its translation is CASSQEGQGVNYGYTF.

The CDR3 coding sequence is TGTGCCAGCACGGTGGCGGACACACACTACGAGCAGTACTTC. It translates to CASTVADTHYEQYF. The gene calls are TRBV28 and TRBJ2-7; D may be TRBD1 (5 bases). The CDR3 runs to 14 residues. Germline CDR1 MDHEN, CDR2 SYDVKM. The V end lost 7 bases, the J end lost 3 bases, and 16 bases lay between the germline ends.

This chain links TRBV9 with TRBJ2-3, with 12 bases fitting TRBD2. Trimming at V came to 0 bases and at J to 3 bases, leaving 8 bases not matched to a gene. The germline V gene encodes CDR1 SGDLS and CDR2 YYNGEE. CDR3 length equals 18 residues. The DNA for the CDR3 is TGTGCCAGCAGCGTAGGGGCTAGCGGGGGGGCCCCTACAGATACGCAGTATTTT. As protein: CASSVGASGGAPTDTQYF.

J is TRBJ1-5 and V is TRBV30; no clear D gene. Germline lookup yields CDR1 GTSNPN and CDR2 SVGIG (reference sequence). This CDR3 is built from 13 residues. V was clipped by 2 bases and J by 3 bases, with 8 bases between them. CDR3 nucleotides: TGTGCCTGGAGTTTAGAAAACAATCAGCCCCAGCATTTT. It translates to CAWSLENNQPQHF.

The V gene is TRBV5-4, the J gene TRBJ1-2; D unclear. Trimming removed 1 base from V and 2 bases from J, with 6 bases in between. Per the germline V gene, CDR1 is SGHNT and CDR2 is YYREEE (reference sequence). The CDR3 covers 13 residues. As DNA, the CDR3 is TGTGCCAGCAGCTTGAGAGGGAACTATGGCTACACCTTC. Encoded protein: CASSLRGNYGYTF.

V and J are TRBV7-6 and TRBJ1-5; 7 bases line up with TRBD1. The CDR3 length is 17 residues. J was trimmed by 0 bases and V by 4 bases; bases with no gene match: 9. Germline CDR1 SGHVS, CDR2 FNYEAQ. CDR3 protein: CASSSHRDRYSNQPQHF. The CDR3 DNA is TGTGCCAGCAGCTCACACCGGGACAGATATAGCAATCAGCCCCAGCATTTT.

Here the CDR3 reads CASSQQGAWSPNEKLFF. DNA for the CDR3: TGCGCCAGCAGTCAACAGGGGGCGTGGTCTCCTAATGAAAAACTGTTTTTT. The V and J genes are TRBV23-1 and TRBJ1-4; TRBD1 matches at 8 bases. TRBV23-1 is reported as an ORF; its role is uncertain. Trimming cost V 2 bases and J 3 bases; bases outside gene matches: 8. This CDR3 region has 17 residues.

The V gene is TRBV10-3, the J gene TRBJ2-7; 8 bases fit TRBD1. The CDR3 has 14 amino acids. The ends lost 2 bases at V and 5 bases at J; junction bases unmatched: 5. Germline V gene data show CDR1 as ENHRY and CDR2 as SYGVKD. CDR3 nucleotides: TGTGCCATCAGTGAGCCGGACAGGGAGAACGAGCAGTACTTC. Amino acids: CAISEPDRENEQYF.